This TCR beta chain appears in the sequencing data of a study of cytomegalovirus exposure and HLA in healthy donors. The PCR made use of 60 Vbeta and 13 Jbeta primers. Profiling relied on immunoSEQ multiplex PCR, and the TCRdb table lists in-frame clones only, not all of them. The sample records 99,000 or so clones, about three quarters being singletons. Nominally healthy donors were sampled, though unrecorded immune exposures were likely. The CDR3 consists of 17 residues. Trimming took 7 bases from V and 4 from J, leaving 26 bases between them. Germline CDR1 and CDR2: SNHLY and FYNNEI. The source material was PBMCs. The sequence came from a woman between 40 and 55 years old in good health and CMV-seropositive. The chain couples TRBV2 to TRBJ2-7; D might be TRBD2 (8 bases). CDR3 nucleotide sequence: TGTGCCAGCATCTCGGGGGGGCAGGGGGAGAAGGGGTACGAGCAGTACTTC. Amino acids: CASISGGQGEKGYEQYF.